This TCR beta chain was retrieved from a study of blood T cell repertoires in COVID-19. About the study: Samples representing acute and convalescent COVID-19 were sourced from the United States, Italy and Spain. Nucleic acid was either cDNA or gDNA, and it came from T cells, B-cell-depleted T cells, or PBMCs.

CDR1 is ENHRY, CDR2 SYGVKD, per germline. This CDR3 has 14 amino acids. J lost 0 bases, V lost 6 bases, and 4 bases had no gene match. In the authors' workflow: Reference gene primer amplification gave estimated nucleated cell counts. Sequencing used immunoSEQ multiplex PCR; TCRdb keeps in-frame clones, though not all of them. V, J and clone size were drawn from that table, and D and trimming were deduced from the DNA. The sample records a few hundred thousand clones, about 88% being singletons. This receptor was taken from a woman aged 70-85 years with active or convalescent COVID-19. Source material: peripheral blood. This rearrangement joins TRBV10-3 to TRBJ2-7; 8 bases match TRBD1. CDR3 region: CAISRQGASYEQYF. The CDR3, as DNA: TGTGCCATCAGCCGCCAGGGGGCCTCCTACGAGCAGTACTTC.